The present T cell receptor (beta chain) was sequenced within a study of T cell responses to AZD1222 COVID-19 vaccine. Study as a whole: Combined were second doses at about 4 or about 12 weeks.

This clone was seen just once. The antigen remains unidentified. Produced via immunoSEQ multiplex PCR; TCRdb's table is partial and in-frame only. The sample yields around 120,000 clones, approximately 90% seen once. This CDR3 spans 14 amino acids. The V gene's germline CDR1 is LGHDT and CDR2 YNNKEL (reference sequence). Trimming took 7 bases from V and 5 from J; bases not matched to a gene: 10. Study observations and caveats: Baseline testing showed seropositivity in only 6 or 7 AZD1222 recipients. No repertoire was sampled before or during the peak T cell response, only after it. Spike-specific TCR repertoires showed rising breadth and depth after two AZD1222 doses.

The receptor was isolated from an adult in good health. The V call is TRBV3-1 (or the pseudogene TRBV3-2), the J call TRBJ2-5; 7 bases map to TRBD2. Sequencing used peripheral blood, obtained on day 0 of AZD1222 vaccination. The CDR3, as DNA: TGTGCCAGCAAAAGAAGAGCGGGGTTGGAGACCCAGTACTTC. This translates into CASKRRAGLETQYF.